The 5 T cell receptor beta chains below all came from one sample that was sequenced in a study of T cells in localized non-small cell lung cancer (dated by TCRdb to 2018 to 2020). The library was produced with the immunoSEQ multiplex PCR assay. TCRdb retrieved this table from immuneACCESS and kept in-frame rearrangements only. Not all clones are present; in checked studies, unresolved V genes account for under half, and no reason is known for the remainder. The sample table records 45,000 to 55,000 clones; 70% to 85% of these occur just once. The biggest ten clones account for less than 20% of the sample. The sample in question was peripheral blood, obtained before any cancer treatment. Every receptor here comes from a man aged 40-75 years with stage I squamous cell lung carcinoma.

The chain links TRBV5-5 to TRBJ1-2, with 9 bases lining up with TRBD1. With 6 bases clipped from V and 5 bases from J, the junction kept 8 bases outside the gene matches. This CDR3 spans 14 amino acids. Germline CDR1 SGHKS, CDR2 YYEKEE (reference sequence). The CDR3 DNA is TGTGCCAGCATCCCGGGACAGGGAAGTTATGGCTACACCTTC. The encoded protein is CASIPGQGSYGYTF.

By frequency in the sample, this clone is medium-sized (0.01 to 0.1%). This chain joins TRBV4-3 and TRBJ2-2; D may be TRBD1 (6 bases). Germline CDR1 LGHNA, CDR2 YSLEER. This CDR3 contains 15 residues. V lost 1 base and J 3 bases, leaving 9 bases between the germline ends. CDR3: CASSQGDTHTGELFF. For the CDR3, the DNA is TGCGCCAGCAGCCAAGGGGACACCCACACCGGGGAGCTGTTTTTT.

CDR3 region: CASSRSGGDSSFFPYEQYF. For the CDR3, the DNA is TGTGCCAGCAGCCGGTCGGGTGGGGACAGCTCTTTTTTCCCCTACGAGCAGTACTTC. The rearrangement joins TRBV4-2 to TRBJ2-7; the match to TRBD1 covers 7 bases. In germline, CDR1 is LGHNA, CDR2 YNFKEQ. V lost 4 bases to trimming and J lost 2 bases; unmatched junction nucleotides: 20. CDR3 length: 19 amino acids.

The table lists this clone with a few counts. This sequence joins TRBV6-1 and TRBJ2-7; 8 positions match TRBD2. J gave up 4 bases and V 7 bases, and 9 bases lay outside the gene matches. The length of the CDR3 is 14 residues. In germline, CDR1 is MNHNS, CDR2 SASEGT. CDR3 coding DNA: TGTGCCAGCACGGGAGGGTGGGGGCCATACGAGCAGTACTTC. It translates to CASTGGWGPYEQYF.

The chain has TRBV4-1 and TRBJ1-5, with D unresolved. CDR1 MGHRA and CDR2 YSYEKL come from the germline V gene. The length of the CDR3 is 13 residues. V was clipped by 6 bases and J by 5 bases, with 11 bases between them. The CDR3 DNA reads TGCGCCAGCAGTTTACGTTCGGATCAGCCCCAGCATTTT. It specifies CASSLRSDQPQHF.